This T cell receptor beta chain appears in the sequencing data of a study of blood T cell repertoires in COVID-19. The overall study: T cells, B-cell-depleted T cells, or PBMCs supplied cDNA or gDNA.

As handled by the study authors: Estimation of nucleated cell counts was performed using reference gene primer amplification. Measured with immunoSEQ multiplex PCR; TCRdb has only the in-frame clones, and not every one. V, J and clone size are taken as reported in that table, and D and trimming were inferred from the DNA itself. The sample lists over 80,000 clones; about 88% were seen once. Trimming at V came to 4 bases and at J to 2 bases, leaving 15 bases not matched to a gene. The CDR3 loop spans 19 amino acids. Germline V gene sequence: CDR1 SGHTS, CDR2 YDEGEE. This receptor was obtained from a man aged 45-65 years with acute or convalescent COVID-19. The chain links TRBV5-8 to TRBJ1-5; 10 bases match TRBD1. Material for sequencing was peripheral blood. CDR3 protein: CASSRASTGGNWGNQPQHF. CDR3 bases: TGTGCCAGCAGCCGGGCGTCGACAGGGGGCAACTGGGGCAATCAGCCCCAGCATTTT.